What follows are 7 T cell receptor beta chains derived from one specimen sequenced in a study of vaccination and CD4 T cells after COVID-19. For these receptors, no antigen is known. Specified treatment: roughly 10-day PBMC culture with coronavirus spike peptide pools or control peptides (ViraFEST assay). The Oncomine TCR Beta short-read assay was applied to DNA of cultured CD4+ T cells. Using its own MiXCR run on the PCR reads, TCRdb lists one record per CDR3 protein. The sample lists approximately 11,000 distinct CDR3 sequences; around 47% were seen once. Sequencing was carried out using CD4+ T cells from blood, cultured in vitro. Source of these receptors: a human donor who had recovered from COVID-19.

This rearrangement joins TRBV18 to TRBJ2-7; D might be TRBD2 (6 bases). V was shortened by 6 bases and J by 6 bases, with 27 bases between the two germline ends. The CDR3 is made up of 17 amino acids. Germline CDR1 is KGHSH and CDR2 is LQKENI. In nucleotides, the CDR3 is TGTGCCAGCTCCCCGGACCACGCCGGGGGTCGATTAGGCGAGCAGTACTTC. Translation gives CASSPDHAGGRLGEQYF.

The genes are TRBV20-1 and TRBJ1-4; perhaps TRBD1 as D (5 bases). Germline CDR1 reads DFQATT; CDR2 reads SNEGSKA (reference sequence). This CDR3 region has 11 residues. V lost 2 bases, J lost 8 bases, and 6 bases lay in between. CDR3 DNA sequence: TGCAGTGCTAGAACAGGAGAAAAACTGTTTTTT. It is translated as CSARTGEKLFF.

This chain joins TRBV20-1 and TRBJ1-2; D not certain. The CDR3 totals 11 residues. Germline CDR1 is DFQATT and CDR2 is SNEGSKA (reference sequence). Trimming took off 1 base at V and 8 bases at J, with 8 bases between the two ends. CDR3 region: CSARAEQGYTF. In DNA, the CDR3 is TGCAGTGCTAGAGCTGAGCAGGGCTACACCTTC.

In its sample, this clonotype was seen a few times. J is TRBJ1-1 and V is TRBV15; 7 nucleotides match TRBD1. Germline V gene sequence: CDR1 LNHNV, CDR2 YYDKDF (reference sequence). The CDR3 consists of 15 residues. V dropped 1 base and J dropped 2; count of bases not matched to a gene: 4. In DNA, the CDR3 is TGTGCCACCAGCAGAGCGACAGGGACCAACACTGAAGCTTTCTTT. It encodes CATSRATGTNTEAFF.

This clonotype appeared a few times. J is TRBJ1-5 and V is TRBV27; 7 positions agree with TRBD1. The CDR3 is made up of 17 amino acids. With 6 bases clipped from V and 2 bases from J, the junction kept 13 bases outside the gene matches. Germline V CDR1 and CDR2: MNHEY, SMNVEV (reference sequence). CDR3 bases: TGTGCCAGCAGCCTTAAAACAGGGGTTGGTGGCAATCAGCCCCAGCATTTT. It codes for CASSLKTGVGGNQPQHF.

This rearrangement joins TRBV6-5 to TRBJ2-7; D gene ambiguous. Germline assignment: CDR1 MNHEY and CDR2 SVGAGI. The CDR3 covers 11 residues. Trimming took off 1 base at V and 6 bases at J, with 4 bases between the two ends. The CDR3 loop reads CASSYLTEQYF. The CDR3 region has the DNA TGTGCCAGCAGTTACTTGACCGAGCAGTACTTC.

The chain employs TRBV5-4 and TRBJ2-3; no clear D gene. CDR3 length: 13 residues. The germline CDR1 and CDR2 sequences are SGHNT and YYREEE (reference sequence). V shed 1 base and J shed 0 bases, with 3 bases lying between them. The DNA of the CDR3 is TGTGCCAGCAGCTTGTGGAGCACAGATACGCAGTATTTT. Its translation is CASSLWSTDTQYF.